This entry lists 3 T cell receptor beta chains sequenced from one sample in a study of spatial heterogeneity in lung cancer. Time point reported: blood at routine non-recurrence follow-up after resection. Without sorting, whole RNA was sequenced from tumor, nontumor lung or frozen PBMC. One entry per CDR3 protein results from TCRdb running MiXCR on the 5' RACE reads. This sample has around 120,000 distinct CDR3 sequences, with approximately 12% found just once. Source: PBMCs, taken at follow-up. These receptors came from a male donor with early-stage non-small cell lung cancer.

This clonotype was picked up a small number of times. V and J are TRBV7-2 and TRBJ2-3, with 7 bases lining up with TRBD2. Per the germline V gene, CDR1 is SGHTA and CDR2 is FQGNSA. J lost 6 bases, V lost 3 bases, and 12 bases had no gene match. CDR3 length: 16 residues. The CDR3 nucleotides are TGTGCCAGCAGCTTTGGAGGTCGCGGGGGTACCGATACGCAGTATTTT. The encoded protein is CASSFGGRGGTDTQYF.

This clonotype came up a few times. The chain has TRBV6-2 or TRBV6-3 and TRBJ2-5; possibly TRBD1 for D (5 bases). The V and J ends lost 0 bases and 2 bases respectively, with 13 bases between them. The CDR3 is 16 residues long. Germline V gene sequence: CDR1 MNHEY, CDR2 SVGEGT. The CDR3 coding sequence is TGTGCCAGCAGTTACTCAAGGGGCACGATTCAAGAGACCCAGTACTTC. It encodes CASSYSRGTIQETQYF.

This clonotype was counted many times. J is TRBJ1-2 and V is TRBV11-1, with unresolved D. This CDR3 is 13 amino acids long. Germline V lookup: CDR1 SGHAT, CDR2 FQDESV (reference sequence). V was clipped by 7 bases and J by 6 bases, with 15 bases between them. CDR3 in amino acids: CASTISGVDGYTF. DNA for the CDR3: TGTGCCAGCACCATAAGTGGAGTAGATGGCTACACCTTC.